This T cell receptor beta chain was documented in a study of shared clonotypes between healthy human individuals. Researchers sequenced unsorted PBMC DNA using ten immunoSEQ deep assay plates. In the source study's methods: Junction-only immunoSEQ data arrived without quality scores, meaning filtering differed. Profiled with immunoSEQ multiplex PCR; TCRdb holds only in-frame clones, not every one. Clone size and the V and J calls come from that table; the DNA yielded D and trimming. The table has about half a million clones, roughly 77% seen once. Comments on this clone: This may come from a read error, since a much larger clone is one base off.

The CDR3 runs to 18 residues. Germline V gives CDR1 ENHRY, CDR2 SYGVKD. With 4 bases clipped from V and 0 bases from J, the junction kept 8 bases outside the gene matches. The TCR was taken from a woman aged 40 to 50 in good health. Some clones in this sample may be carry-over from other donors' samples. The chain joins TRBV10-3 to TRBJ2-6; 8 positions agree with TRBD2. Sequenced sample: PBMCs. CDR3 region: CAISGSTGGSSGANVLTF. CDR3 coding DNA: TGTGCCATCAGTGGGTCGACGGGAGGGAGCTCTGGGGCCAACGTCCTGACTTTC.